What follows are 23 T cell receptor beta chains derived from one specimen sequenced in a study of blood T cell repertoires in COVID-19. TCRdb's copy holds only in-frame clones and misses some; the assay was immunoSEQ multiplex PCR. The data hold 300,000 to 400,000 clones, with 88% observed a single time. Input material: PBMCs or T cells enriched from blood (not recorded which). The source is a young woman with acute COVID-19.

This clone was observed a few times. The chain couples TRBV21-1 to TRBJ1-5. TRBV21-1 is assigned pseudogene status. The CDR3 contains 17 residues. This chain's CDR3 is CASSKAGTRTSNQPQHF. CDR3 sequence (DNA): TGTGCCAGCAGCAAAGCGGGCACTAGAACTAGCAATCAGCCCCAGCATTTT.

This clone was seen a handful of times. This CDR3 is CASSLGQGLNSPLHF. The CDR3 nucleotides are TGTGCCAGCAGCCTGGGACAGGGGCTGAATTCACCCCTCCACTTT. The gene calls are TRBV7-2 and TRBJ1-6, with TRBD1 matching over 10 bases. The CDR3 consists of 15 residues. Per germline, CDR1 SGHTA and CDR2 FQGNSA. The V and J ends lost 5 bases and 7 bases, in that order; junction bases with no gene match: 5.

This clone was found a few times. The chain recombines TRBV5-1 with TRBJ2-3, with 10 bases that match TRBD2. The CDR3 has 14 residues. J gave up 6 bases and V 7 bases, and 8 bases lay outside the gene matches. Looked up from germline, CDR1 is SGHRS and CDR2 is YFSETQ. CDR3 amino acids: CASGGSGGADTQYF. The CDR3, as DNA: TGCGCCAGCGGAGGAAGCGGGGGGGCGGATACGCAGTATTTT.

The J gene is TRBJ1-6, the V gene TRBV4-1; 9 bases agree with TRBD1. This CDR3 has 19 amino acids. Germline V gene data show CDR1 as MGHRA and CDR2 as YSYEKL. The V segment lost 0 bases and the J segment 5 bases; nucleotides outside the gene matches: 11. The CDR3: CASSQDQAPDRGNNSPLHF. CDR3 in DNA: TGCGCCAGCAGCCAAGACCAAGCCCCGGACAGGGGCAATAATTCACCCCTCCACTTT.

CDR3 sequence reads: CASSYSMGGLQETQYF. CDR3 DNA sequence: TGTGCCAGCAGTTACTCTATGGGAGGGTTGCAGGAGACCCAGTACTTC. This chain links TRBV6-2 or TRBV6-3 with TRBJ2-5; TRBD2 matches at 7 bases. The junction had 9 bases not matched to a gene; V was cut back by 0 bases and J by 5 bases. The CDR3 totals 16 residues. The germline V gene has CDR1 MNHEY and CDR2 SVGEGT.

This sequence joins TRBV10-3 and TRBJ2-2; 8 bases are shared with TRBD1. CDR1 is ENHRY, CDR2 SYGVKD, per germline. Unmatched junction bases numbered 3, after V lost 6 bases and J lost 3 bases. CDR3 length: 14 amino acids. DNA of the CDR3: TGTGCCATCAGGGGACAGGTTGACACCGGGGAGCTGTTTTTT. Translated, it gives CAIRGQVDTGELFF.

The rearrangement links TRBV7-2 to TRBJ2-3; D might be TRBD2 (6 bases). The germline V gene has CDR1 SGHTA and CDR2 FQGNSA. The CDR3 spans 15 residues. The V gene lost 2 bases and the J gene lost 2 bases, with 11 bases spanning the gap. The CDR3 bases are TGTGCCAGCAGCTTATTTCGGGGGTCCACAGATACGCAGTATTTT. Its protein product is CASSLFRGSTDTQYF.

The CDR3 sequence is CASSQDPVGGVAYNEQFF. CDR3 in DNA: TGCGCCAGCAGCCAAGATCCTGTGGGGGGGGTTGCCTACAATGAGCAGTTCTTC. This sequence joins TRBV4-1 and TRBJ2-1; 7 bases are a match to TRBD2. Germline assignment: CDR1 MGHRA and CDR2 YSYEKL. The V segment lost 0 bases and the J segment 2 bases; nucleotides outside the gene matches: 10. The CDR3 extends over 18 amino acids.

This chain joins TRBV4-1 and TRBJ2-1, with TRBD2 matching over 9 bases. CDR1 MGHRA and CDR2 YSYEKL come from the germline V gene. CDR3 length equals 17 residues. V shed 3 bases and J 9 bases; nucleotides not matched to a gene: 15. CDR3 protein: CASSHLRRGGQSGEQFF. The DNA of the CDR3 is TGCGCCAGCAGCCACCTAAGGCGGGGGGGTCAATCCGGTGAGCAGTTCTTC.

The chain employs TRBV7-2 and TRBJ2-7; 9 bases line up with TRBD2. This CDR3 has 19 amino acids. Germline CDR1 reads SGHTA; CDR2 reads FQGNSA. V lost 3 bases to trimming and J lost 0 bases; unmatched junction nucleotides: 15. This CDR3 is CASSLTPPGLAKGSYEQYF. DNA for the CDR3: TGTGCCAGCAGCTTGACGCCACCGGGACTAGCTAAGGGCTCCTACGAGCAGTACTTC.

J is TRBJ1-3 and V is TRBV5-6; D is unresolved. This CDR3 is built from 13 residues. V lost 4 bases, J lost 4 bases, and 9 bases lay in between. Germline-derived CDR1 and CDR2 are SGHDT and YYEEEE. For the CDR3, the DNA is TGTGCCAGCAGCCCTCCCTACGGAAACACCATATATTTT. Translating it yields CASSPPYGNTIYF.

V and J are TRBV20-1 and TRBJ1-1; D unclear. The germline V gene has CDR1 DFQATT and CDR2 SNEGSKA (reference sequence). The V gene lost 3 bases and the J gene lost 1 base, with 15 bases spanning the gap. The CDR3 contains 15 residues. CDR3 loop: CSASGKRGWNTEAFF. For the CDR3, the DNA is TGCAGTGCTAGTGGGAAAAGAGGTTGGAACACTGAAGCTTTCTTT.

The rearrangement links TRBV7-3 to TRBJ1-1; D gene ambiguous. This CDR3 is 13 amino acids long. Per the germline V gene, CDR1 is SGHTA and CDR2 is FQGTGA. Trimming left V 5 bases short and J 3 bases short, with 10 bases between. The CDR3 nucleotides read TGTGCCAGCAGCGCCTACCGGGACACTGAAGCTTTCTTT. It encodes CASSAYRDTEAFF.

The CDR3 DNA is TGTGCCAGCAGCTTCAAGGGCAGGGATACAGGTGAGCAGTTCTTC. Its translation is CASSFKGRDTGEQFF. This rearrangement joins TRBV7-2 to TRBJ2-1; TRBD1 might be the D (5 bases). Trimming shortened V by 3 bases and J by 9 bases, and 18 bases separated the two germline ends. This CDR3 contains 15 residues. Germline CDR1 is SGHTA and CDR2 is FQGNSA.

The chain has TRBV4-3 and TRBJ1-3; D unclear. V was cut by 0 bases and J by 6 bases, with 18 bases left in between. The CDR3 consists of 17 residues. Germline CDR1 is LGHNA and CDR2 is YSLEER. The CDR3 sequence is CASSQEFTNSLANTIYF. In nucleotides, the CDR3 is TGCGCCAGCAGCCAAGAGTTCACAAATTCTCTGGCAAACACCATATATTTT.

The sample holds a few counts of this clone. This chain joins TRBV19 and TRBJ2-2; 8 bases are shared with TRBD2. From germline, CDR1 is LNHDA and CDR2 SQIVND (reference sequence). The CDR3 extends over 17 amino acids. J lost 0 bases, V lost 5 bases, and 8 bases had no gene match. The CDR3 DNA reads as TGTGCCAGTAGTCTCAGACCGGGACTAGCGAACACCGGGGAGCTGTTTTTT. Translation: CASSLRPGLANTGELFF. Full variable domain (rest looked up from reference TRBV19 and TRBJ2-2): DGGITQSPKYLFRKEGQNVTLSCEQNLNHDAMYWYRQDPGQGLRLIYYSQIVNDFQKGDIAEGYSVSREKKESFPLTVTSAQKNPTAFYLCASSLRPGLANTGELFFGEGSRLTVL.

The chain uses TRBV19 and TRBJ1-3; D ambiguous. The length of the CDR3 is 13 residues. Germline CDR1 LNHDA, CDR2 SQIVND (reference sequence). The V end lost 8 bases, the J end lost 4 bases, and 12 bases lay between the germline ends. The CDR3 spells CASRPGGGNTIYF. CDR3 nucleotide sequence: TGTGCCAGTCGTCCTGGCGGGGGAAACACCATATATTTT. The full variable domain, completed using reference TRBV19 and TRBJ1-3, is DGGITQSPKYLFRKEGQNVTLSCEQNLNHDAMYWYRQDPGQGLRLIYYSQIVNDFQKGDIAEGYSVSREKKESFPLTVTSAQKNPTAFYLCASRPGGGNTIYFGEGSWLTVV.

This sequence joins TRBV5-1 and TRBJ1-5; 9 bases are a match to TRBD1. V gave up 2 bases and J gave up 8 bases; unmatched junction bases: 2. Germline V gives CDR1 SGHRS, CDR2 YFSETQ. The CDR3 spans 13 residues. In DNA, the CDR3 is TGCGCCAGCAGCTTCAGGACAGGGGAGCCCCAGCATTTT. Its protein product is CASSFRTGEPQHF.

The chain combines TRBV24-1 with TRBJ2-1; D may be TRBD2 (6 bases). The CDR3 covers 16 residues. Trimming took 2 bases from V and 7 from J, leaving 17 bases between them. Per germline, CDR1 KGHDR and CDR2 SFDVKD. This chain's CDR3 is CATSDSPPAGLNEQFF. The CDR3 DNA reads as TGTGCCACCAGTGATTCCCCCCCGGCGGGGTTGAATGAGCAGTTCTTC.

The CDR3 nucleotides read TGTGCCAGCAGTGTTGGCAGACAGACCTATAATTCACCCCTCCACTTT. Its protein is CASSVGRQTYNSPLHF. The gene calls are TRBV25-1 and TRBJ1-6, with D possibly matching TRBD1 (5 bases). Germline V gene data show CDR1 as MGHDK and CDR2 as SYGVNS. Trimming cost V 4 bases and J 2 bases, with 12 bases left between them. This CDR3 spans 16 amino acids.

The V call is TRBV5-1, the J call TRBJ2-7, with TRBD1 matching over 10 bases. J gave up 3 bases and V 4 bases, and 10 bases lay outside the gene matches. Germline lookup yields CDR1 SGHRS and CDR2 YFSETQ. The CDR3 is 16 amino acids. The CDR3 is CASSQTGGQGLYEQYF. DNA of the CDR3: TGCGCCAGCAGCCAAACGGGGGGACAGGGGCTCTACGAGCAGTACTTC.

V usage is TRBV5-5 and J usage is TRBJ2-2, with D possibly TRBD1 on 5 matching bases. V was pared by 1 base and J by 5 bases, with 9 bases between. This CDR3 has 14 amino acids. Looked up from germline, CDR1 is SGHKS and CDR2 is YYEKEE (reference sequence). The CDR3 DNA sequence: TGTGCCAGCAGCTTGTCCAGGGCTACCGGGGAGCTGTTTTTT. The encoded protein is CASSLSRATGELFF. The variable domain in full, completed from reference TRBV5-5 and TRBJ2-2, reads DAGVTQSPTHLIKTRGQQVTLRCSPISGHKSVSWYQQVLGQGPQFIFQYYEKEERGRGNFPDRFSARQFPNYSSELNVNALLLGDSALYLCASSLSRATGELFFGEGSRLTVL.

This clone was detected only a few times. The genes are TRBV20-1 and TRBJ2-7; no clear D gene. Per the germline V gene, CDR1 is DFQATT and CDR2 is SNEGSKA (reference sequence). The CDR3 has 13 residues. The ends were cut back, 3 bases at V and 5 bases at J, with 14 bases in the middle. The CDR3 loop is CSASGLSPNEQYF. Written as DNA, the CDR3 is TGCAGTGCTAGTGGCCTATCCCCTAACGAGCAGTACTTC.